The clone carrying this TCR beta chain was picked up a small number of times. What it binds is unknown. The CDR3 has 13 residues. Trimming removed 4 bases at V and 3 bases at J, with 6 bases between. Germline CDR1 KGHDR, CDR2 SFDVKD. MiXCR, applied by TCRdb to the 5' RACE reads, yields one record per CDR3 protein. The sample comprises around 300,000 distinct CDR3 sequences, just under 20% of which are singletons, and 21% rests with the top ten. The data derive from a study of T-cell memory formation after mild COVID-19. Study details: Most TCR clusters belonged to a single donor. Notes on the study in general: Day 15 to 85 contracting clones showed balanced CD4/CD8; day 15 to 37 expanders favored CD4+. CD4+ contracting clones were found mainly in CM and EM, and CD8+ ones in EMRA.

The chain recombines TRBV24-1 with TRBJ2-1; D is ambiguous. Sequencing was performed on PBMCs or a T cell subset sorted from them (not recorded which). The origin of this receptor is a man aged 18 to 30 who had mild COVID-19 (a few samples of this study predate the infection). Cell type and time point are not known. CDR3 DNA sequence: TGTGCCACCAGTGACCCCGGCTACAATGAGCAGTTCTTC. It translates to CATSDPGYNEQFF.